Below, 7 T cell receptor beta chains from the same sample are listed, as sequenced in a study of blood T cell repertoires in COVID-19. Measured with immunoSEQ multiplex PCR; TCRdb has only the in-frame clones, and not every one. In the table there are approximately 210,000 clones, approximately 78% of which are singletons. Sequencing input: peripheral blood. The source of these receptors is a woman in her thirties or forties with acute or convalescent COVID-19.

CDR3 DNA sequence: TGTGCCAGCAGCTCCCCGGGGAGAAGGGCCTATGGCTACACCTTC. Protein sequence: CASSSPGRRAYGYTF. The gene calls are TRBV7-2 and TRBJ1-2; D call uncertain. Germline loops: CDR1 SGHTA, CDR2 FQGNSA. The V end lost 4 bases, the J end lost 4 bases, and 16 bases lay between the germline ends. CDR3 length equals 15 residues.

This sequence joins TRBV7-2 and TRBJ2-7, with TRBD2 as a possible D gene (6 bases). The CDR3 contains 13 residues. Germline assignment: CDR1 SGHTA and CDR2 FQGNSA. V was trimmed by 3 bases and J by 6 bases, leaving 12 bases between them. CDR3: CASSFSEGREQYF. CDR3 DNA: TGTGCCAGCAGCTTTTCGGAGGGCCGCGAGCAGTACTTC.

This clone was recorded once. The gene calls are TRBV30 and TRBJ2-5; a possible D gene is TRBD2 (6 bases). The V gene lost 2 bases and the J gene lost 3 bases, with 16 bases spanning the gap. The CDR3 totals 15 residues. In germline, CDR1 is GTSNPN, CDR2 SVGIG (reference sequence). This CDR3 reads CAWSKSRRGEETQYF. As DNA, the CDR3 is TGTGCCTGGAGTAAATCGCGGAGGGGTGAAGAGACCCAGTACTTC.

The V call is TRBV10-2, the J call TRBJ2-2, with 9 positions matching TRBD1. The CDR3 spans 14 residues. The V gene end was trimmed by 8 bases and the J gene end by 5 bases; junction bases not matched to a gene: 6. CDR1 and CDR2 from the germline V gene are WSHSY and SAAADI. The chain's CDR3 is CASSGTGKTGELFF. CDR3 nucleotides: TGCGCCAGCTCCGGGACAGGGAAAACCGGGGAGCTGTTTTTT.

In its sample, this clone was seen once. The chain joins TRBV4-2 to TRBJ1-6; 8 bases are shared with TRBD1. The V and J ends lost 4 bases and 10 bases, in that order; junction bases with no gene match: 12. This CDR3 is built from 16 residues. Germline loops: CDR1 LGHNA, CDR2 YNFKEQ. CDR3 residues: CASSPGQGRVESPLHF. CDR3 nucleotide sequence: TGTGCCAGCAGCCCAGGACAGGGAAGGGTTGAATCACCCCTCCACTTT.

This chain joins TRBV14 and TRBJ2-7, with TRBD1 matching 7 bases. Germline V gene lookup returns CDR1 SGHDN and CDR2 FVKESK. This CDR3 region has 15 residues. V lost 1 base to trimming and J lost 0 bases; unmatched junction nucleotides: 3. CDR3 DNA sequence: TGTGCCAGCAGCCAAGGGACAGGCGTCTCCTACGAGCAGTACTTC. It yields the protein CASSQGTGVSYEQYF.

V is TRBV5-6 and J is TRBJ1-1; D might be TRBD1 (5 bases). V dropped 1 base and J dropped 6 bases, with 10 bases sitting between them. CDR3 length: 13 residues. Germline V CDR1 and CDR2: SGHDT, YYEEEE. In nucleotides, the CDR3 is TGTGCCAGCAGCTTGCAAGGGGCCCCTGAAGCTTTCTTT. It is translated as CASSLQGAPEAFF.